The 20 T cell receptor beta chains reported below all come from one sample, sequenced in a study of cytomegalovirus exposure and HLA in healthy donors. Primers: 60 Vbeta forward and 13 Jbeta reverse. Assay: immunoSEQ multiplex PCR; the TCRdb copy retains only in-frame clones and omits some. The sample carries tens of thousands of clones, around 8% recorded once. The specimen sequenced was PBMCs. These receptors all stem from a man aged 45 to 65 in good health and CMV-seronegative.

This clone appeared a few times. This sequence joins TRBV10-3 and TRBJ2-7; TRBD2 is a possible D gene (5 bases). In germline, CDR1 is ENHRY, CDR2 SYGVKD. The CDR3 length is 14 residues. Trimming removed 0 bases at V and 6 bases at J, with 12 bases between. The CDR3 sequence: CAISESYAGSEQYF. DNA for the CDR3: TGTGCCATCAGTGAGTCTTATGCGGGTTCCGAGCAGTACTTC.

This clone has more than one count but fewer than ten. The V and J genes are TRBV11-3 and TRBJ2-2; 7 bases fit TRBD2. The CDR3 covers 13 residues. Trimming removed 7 bases from V and 5 bases from J; junction bases left unmatched: 4. The germline gives CDR1 SGHNT, CDR2 YENEEA. The CDR3 nucleotides read TGTGCCAGCAATATGGGGGGGACCGGGGAGCTGTTTTTT. Residues: CASNMGGTGELFF.

The chain combines TRBV6-5 with TRBJ2-7; D may be TRBD1 (6 bases). The CDR3 covers 15 residues. Trimming took 6 bases from V and 4 from J, leaving 19 bases between them. Per germline, CDR1 MNHEY and CDR2 SVGAGI. As DNA, the CDR3 is TGTGCCAGCAGGACTCGGGGACAAATTCCTTACGAGCAGTACTTC. It encodes CASRTRGQIPYEQYF.

This chain uses TRBV6-5 with TRBJ2-3; a possible D gene is TRBD2 (5 bases). The germline gives CDR1 MNHEY, CDR2 SVGAGI. The CDR3 totals 15 residues. Trimming pared 3 bases from V and 6 bases from J, leaving 16 bases between. The CDR3 nucleotides are TGTGCCAGCAGTTATTCGGACTCATCGTGGGATACGCAGTATTTT. This gives the protein CASSYSDSSWDTQYF.

The chain employs TRBV4-2 and TRBJ2-5; 10 bases match TRBD2. The germline V gene encodes CDR1 LGHNA and CDR2 YNFKEQ. The CDR3 extends over 15 amino acids. Unmatched junction bases numbered 4, after V lost 2 bases and J lost 4 bases. The CDR3 DNA reads TGTGCCAGCAGCCAACTAGCGGGAGAGGGAGAGACCCAGTACTTC. Translating gives CASSQLAGEGETQYF.

This chain links TRBV27 with TRBJ1-1; the match to TRBD1 covers 10 bases. The ends lost 3 bases at V and 5 bases at J; junction bases unmatched: 3. This CDR3 region has 14 residues. The germline CDR1 and CDR2 sequences are MNHEY and SMNVEV (reference sequence). For the CDR3, the DNA is TGTGCCAGCAGTTTCGGACAGGGGGGGACTGAAGCTTTCTTT. It translates to CASSFGQGGTEAFF.

This clone was seen more than once but under ten times. In DNA, the CDR3 is TGCAGCGTCGAAACGGGACAGGGGACCGGCGAGCAGTACTTC. Its protein product is CSVETGQGTGEQYF. V is TRBV29-1 and J is TRBJ2-7; 10 positions match TRBD1. The junction had 11 bases not matched to a gene; V was cut back by 6 bases and J by 6 bases. The germline CDR1 and CDR2 sequences are SQVTM and ANQGSEA. The CDR3 sequence is 14 residues long.

This clone was seen only a few times. The CDR3 DNA reads TGCGCCAGCAGCTCAGGACAGGGGAGTATGAACACTGAAGCTTTCTTT. This encodes CASSSGQGSMNTEAFF. The genes are TRBV5-1 and TRBJ1-1; 9 bases are shared with TRBD1. Germline V CDR1 and CDR2: SGHRS, YFSETQ. Losses at the gene ends were 3 bases for V and 0 bases for J; bases not matched to a gene: 6. The CDR3 sequence is 16 residues long.

This chain joins TRBV7-9 and TRBJ1-1; D gene uncertain. Germline CDR1 and CDR2: SEHNR and FQNEAQ (reference sequence). Trimming removed 3 bases from V and 0 bases from J, with 8 bases in between. The CDR3 loop spans 14 amino acids. As DNA, the CDR3 is TGTGCCAGCAGCTTTGGCCAGTTGAACACTGAAGCTTTCTTT. It specifies CASSFGQLNTEAFF.

This clone has only a few counts. The gene calls are TRBV15 and TRBJ2-6; D remains ambiguous. CDR1 is LNHNV and CDR2 is YYDKDF in the germline V gene (reference sequence). The CDR3 spans 15 residues. V lost 0 bases to trimming and J lost 0 bases, with 3 bases between them. As DNA, the CDR3 is TGTGCCACCAGCAGAGACAACTCTGGGGCCAACGTCCTGACTTTC. Translated: CATSRDNSGANVLTF.

This chain joins TRBV15 and TRBJ2-2; tentatively, D is TRBD2 (5 bases). The CDR3 has 15 residues. V was cut by 0 bases and J by 4 bases, with 9 bases left in between. Per the germline V gene, CDR1 is LNHNV and CDR2 is YYDKDF (reference sequence). The CDR3 region has the DNA TGTGCCACCAGCAGAGATCTAGCAACCACCGGGGAGCTGTTTTTT. Translating gives CATSRDLATTGELFF.

This clone showed up just a few times. The chain links TRBV5-6 to TRBJ2-7; no reliable D call. CDR3 length: 14 residues. The V end lost 0 bases, the J end lost 0 bases, and 7 bases lay between the germline ends. The germline V gene encodes CDR1 SGHDT and CDR2 YYEEEE. CDR3 coding DNA: TGTGCCAGCAGCTTGGCCTTAGCCTCCTACGAGCAGTACTTC. This sequence encodes CASSLALASYEQYF. The whole variable domain, remainder taken from reference TRBV5-6 and TRBJ2-7, is DAGVTQSPTHLIKTRGQQVTLRCSPKSGHDTVSWYQQALGQGPQFIFQYYEEEERQRGNFPDRFSGHQFPNYSSELNVNALLLGDSALYLCASSLALASYEQYFGPGTRLTVT.

This clone has more than one count but fewer than ten. The CDR3 DNA reads as TGTGCCAGCAGTGAAACGGGAGGGACCTATAAATATTTT. Translating gives CASSETGGTYKYF. V gene TRBV2 combines with J gene TRBJ1-3, with D maybe TRBD1 (5 bases). The CDR3 covers 13 residues. Germline V gene lookup returns CDR1 SNHLY and CDR2 FYNNEI. V was pared by 2 bases and J by 15 bases, with 17 bases between.

This rearrangement joins TRBV29-1 to TRBJ2-1; TRBD2 aligns across 12 bases. V lost 8 bases and J lost 10; bases outside the gene matches: 15. The CDR3 extends over 15 amino acids. In germline, CDR1 is SQVTM, CDR2 ANQGSEA. CDR3 sequence: CSLGATSGRGGEQFF. The CDR3 DNA reads TGCAGCCTGGGGGCGACTAGCGGGAGAGGAGGCGAGCAGTTCTTC.

The chain joins TRBV6-4 to TRBJ2-2, with D tentatively TRBD1 (5 bases). CDR3 size: 14 residues. Per germline, CDR1 MRHNA and CDR2 SNTAGT. The V end was cut by 4 bases, the J end by 7 bases, with 13 bases between. The CDR3 loop is CASSVGPDVGELFF. The CDR3 DNA is TGTGCCAGCAGTGTGGGGCCGGATGTCGGGGAGCTGTTTTTT.

This clone was counted only a few times. The chain links TRBV11-3 to TRBJ1-3; tentative D call: TRBD1 (6 bases). From germline, CDR1 is SGHNT and CDR2 YENEEA. V lost 2 bases and J 4 bases, leaving 12 bases between the germline ends. The CDR3 has 15 residues. The CDR3 DNA sequence: TGTGCCAGCAGCTTAAGGAGACAGGTAGGAAACACCATATATTTT. It translates to CASSLRRQVGNTIYF.

J is TRBJ2-6 and V is TRBV5-1; D is uncertain. Germline CDR1 SGHRS, CDR2 YFSETQ. The CDR3 is made up of 14 amino acids. V was pared by 4 bases and J by 0 bases, with 5 bases between. This chain's CDR3 is CASSPGSGANVLTF. In DNA, the CDR3 is TGCGCCAGCAGCCCCGGCTCTGGGGCCAACGTCCTGACTTTC.

This clone was counted only a few times. This chain connects TRBV14 to TRBJ2-1; TRBD2 agrees at 10 bases. The V segment lost 0 bases and the J segment 7 bases; nucleotides outside the gene matches: 3. This CDR3 spans 15 amino acids. Germline CDR1 and CDR2: SGHDN and FVKESK. CDR3 protein: CASSQDTSGVNEQFF. The DNA of the CDR3 is TGTGCCAGCAGCCAAGATACTAGCGGGGTAAATGAGCAGTTCTTC.

The genes are TRBV5-6 and TRBJ2-1; TRBD2 matches at 12 bases. There are 15 residues in the CDR3. The germline gives CDR1 SGHDT, CDR2 YYEEEE. V shed 2 bases and J 4 bases; nucleotides not matched to a gene: 1. The chain's CDR3 is CASSFTSGGYNEQFF. CDR3 DNA sequence: TGTGCCAGCAGCTTTACTAGCGGGGGGTACAATGAGCAGTTCTTC.

V usage is TRBV19 and J usage is TRBJ1-4, with 11 bases that match TRBD1. Looked up from germline, CDR1 is LNHDA and CDR2 is SQIVND (reference sequence). V trimming: 4 bases; J trimming: 8 bases; junction bases outside the gene matches: 6. This CDR3 has 15 residues. The chain's CDR3 is CASSNPGQGGEKLFF. For the CDR3, the DNA is TGTGCCAGTAGTAACCCGGGACAGGGGGGAGAAAAACTGTTTTTT.